This T cell receptor beta chain was retrieved from a study of blood T cell repertoires in COVID-19. Background on the study: Donors in the United States, Italy and Spain gave samples during acute or convalescent COVID-19. PBMCs, B-cell-depleted T cells, or T cells were the source of the cDNA or gDNA that made up the material.

Generated by immunoSEQ multiplex PCR, the TCRdb table keeps only in-frame clones and is missing some. The sample carries over 250,000 clones, around three quarters recorded once. The germline V and J ends were trimmed by 0 bases and 2 bases, with 7 bases remaining between them. Germline V gene data show CDR1 as MGHRA and CDR2 as YSYEKL. The CDR3 is 14 amino acids. This sequence joins TRBV4-1 and TRBJ1-2; possibly TRBD1 for D (5 bases). Sequenced: peripheral blood. The sequence came from a woman aged 80 or over with acute or convalescent COVID-19. CDR3 residues: CASSQDRVNYGYTF. CDR3 sequence (DNA): TGCGCCAGCAGCCAAGACAGGGTAAACTATGGCTACACCTTC.